This TCR beta chain was found in a study of identical twins. Study-wide findings and caveats: There was more out-of-frame TCR alpha sharing in monozygotic twins than models estimated. Those out-of-frame alpha sequences shared by twins showed an excess of low generation probability. Invariant MAIT and iNKT cells may have partly biased zero-insertion analyses.

This clonotype has at least ten counts. Its specificity is not known. TCRdb analysed the 5' RACE reads with MiXCR anew, one entry per CDR3 protein. The sample shows about 720,000 distinct CDR3 sequences, about 9.4% of them seen only once. CDR1 is SEHNR, CDR2 FQNEAQ, per germline (reference sequence). The CDR3 is 15 residues long. The J segment lost 6 bases and the V segment lost 5 bases, leaving 5 bases of the junction unmatched. The sample also formed part of further work on yellow fever vaccine responses in identical twins.

This clonotype originated in a woman under 30 in good health. Specimen: PBMCs. The J gene is TRBJ2-3, the V gene TRBV7-9, with 13 bases identical to TRBD2. The CDR3 coding sequence is TGTGCCAGCAGCCAACTAGCGGGGGGGCTGGATACGCAGTATTTT. Translation gives CASSQLAGGLDTQYF.